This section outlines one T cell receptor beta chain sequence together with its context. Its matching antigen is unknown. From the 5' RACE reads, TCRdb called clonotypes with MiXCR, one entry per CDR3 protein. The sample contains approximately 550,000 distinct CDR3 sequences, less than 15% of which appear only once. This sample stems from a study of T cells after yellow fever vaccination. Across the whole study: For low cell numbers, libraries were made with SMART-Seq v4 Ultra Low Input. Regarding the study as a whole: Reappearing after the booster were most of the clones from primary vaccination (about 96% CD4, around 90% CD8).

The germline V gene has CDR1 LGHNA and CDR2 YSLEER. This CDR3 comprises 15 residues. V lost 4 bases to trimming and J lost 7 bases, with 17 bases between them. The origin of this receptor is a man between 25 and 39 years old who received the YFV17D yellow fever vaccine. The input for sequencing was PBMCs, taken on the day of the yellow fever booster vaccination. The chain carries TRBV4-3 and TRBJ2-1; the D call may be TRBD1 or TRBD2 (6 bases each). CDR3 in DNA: TGCGCCAGCAGCCTAGAGGGGGAGGTCGGGAATGAGCAGTTCTTC. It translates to CASSLEGEVGNEQFF.